This entry concerns a single T cell receptor beta chain. The antigen is unknown. These data are taken from a study of blood T cells in healthy people across ages. The authors ran a second PCR of about 6 to 12 cycles using a sample-barcoded 5' primer and a J-beta primer mix. A template-switch adaptor with 12 random nucleotides tagged each cDNA molecule. TCRdb recomputed calls from the 5' RACE reads with MiXCR, one row per CDR3 protein. The table has 1 million to 1.2 million distinct CDR3 sequences, more than 30% seen once; the top ten hold about 12%. Findings and caveats of the study: Long-lived donors carried more naive CD4+ cells and greater diversity than aged donors.

The clonotype was recovered from a young man in good health. What was sequenced was blood.

The CDR3 is CASSQAPGGRVEQFF. The CDR3, as DNA: TGCGCCAGCAGCCAAGCTCCGGGGGGTAGGGTTGAGCAGTTCTTC. V usage is TRBV4-3 and J usage is TRBJ2-1; 7 bases agree with TRBD2. This CDR3 contains 15 residues. J gave up 9 bases and V 1 base, and 9 bases lay outside the gene matches. Per the germline V gene, CDR1 is LGHNA and CDR2 is YSLEER.